What follows describes a single T cell receptor (beta chain). What it binds is unknown. Germline V gives CDR1 SGHNT, CDR2 YENEEA. The CDR3 totals 13 residues. The ends were cut back, 1 base at V and 3 bases at J, with 6 bases in the middle. The sample originates from a study of OX40 agonist ivuxolimab in advanced cancers. Study at large: Averaging 60 years in age, with a range of about 20 to 90, the cohort was 82.7% male.

Study-wide points: Partial responders receiving 0.1-3.0 mg/kg showed among the lowest clonal expansion.

Sequencing was performed with immunoSEQ multiplex PCR; in TCRdb, only in-frame clones are kept and a portion is missing. The table has about 61,000 clones, around 86% seen once; the top ten hold around 3.5%. This chain uses TRBV11-3 with TRBJ1-1; D gene unclear. This TCR was recovered from an adult with an advanced solid tumor such as melanoma, head and neck, liver or kidney cancer. Specimen: CD4+ or CD8+ T cells sorted from blood, collected in a trial of the OX40 agonist ivuxolimab. DNA for the CDR3: TGTGCCAGCAGCTTAGTCATACACACTGAAGCTTTCTTT. Protein product: CASSLVIHTEAFF.